The 24 T cell receptor beta chains below were found in one sample sequenced in a study of spatial heterogeneity in lung cancer. MiXCR, applied by TCRdb to the 5' RACE reads, yields one record per CDR3 protein. The sample lists about 4,200 distinct CDR3 sequences, 7.5% to 9.5% occurring once. General observations from the study: Mutation counts in tumors were tracked by counts of expanded intratumoral alpha and beta TCRs.

These TCRs are of unknown antigen specificity. As for time point: sample taken at primary tumor resection. The sample here was lung tumor tissue, taken at surgery. These receptors came from a male donor with early-stage non-small cell lung cancer.

The rearrangement joins TRBV11-2 to TRBJ2-2; 8 nucleotides align to TRBD1. The CDR3 totals 16 residues. In germline, CDR1 is SGHAT, CDR2 FQNNGV. The V and J ends lost 5 bases and 1 base, in that order; junction bases with no gene match: 6. For the CDR3, the DNA is TGTGCCAGCAGCCCAGGAGGGACAGGGAACACCGGGGAGCTGTTTTTT. It specifies CASSPGGTGNTGELFF.

This clonotype was observed a few times. The rearrangement links TRBV29-1 to TRBJ1-3, with 7 bases lining up with TRBD1. Germline CDR1 and CDR2: SQVTM and ANQGSEA. CDR3 length equals 14 residues. Losses at the gene ends were 4 bases for V and 1 base for J; bases not matched to a gene: 4. The CDR3, as DNA: TGCAGCGTTGTGGACAGGCCGTCTGGAAACACCATATATTTT. It encodes CSVVDRPSGNTIYF. Full variable domain (rest looked up from reference TRBV29-1 and TRBJ1-3): SAVISQKPSRDICQRGTSLTIQCQVDSQVTMMFWYRQQPGQSLTLIATANQGSEATYESGFVIDKFPISRPNLTFSTLTVSNMSPEDSSIYLCSVVDRPSGNTIYFGEGSWLTVV.

By frequency in the sample, this clonotype is medium-sized (0.01 to 0.1%). V is TRBV5-1 and J is TRBJ2-1, with 9 bases matching TRBD2. This CDR3 is built from 15 residues. Germline V gene data show CDR1 as SGHRS and CDR2 as YFSETQ. Unmatched junction bases numbered 5, after V lost 4 bases and J lost 3 bases. This CDR3 is CASSKRLADYNEQFF. The DNA of the CDR3 is TGCGCCAGCAGCAAGAGACTAGCGGACTACAATGAGCAGTTCTTC.

This clonotype is judged medium-sized. This chain connects TRBV12-3 or TRBV12-4 to TRBJ2-7; D is unclear. V lost 3 bases, J lost 4 bases, and 4 bases lay in between. The CDR3 spans 11 residues. The CDR3 bases are TGTGCCAGCAGTTTTAGGTACGAGCAGTACTTC. As protein: CASSFRYEQYF.

The sample holds many counts of this clonotype. This chain joins TRBV11-2 and TRBJ2-3; the D is unclear. Trimming stripped 5 bases from V and 2 bases from J, with 5 bases between. Per the germline V gene, CDR1 is SGHAT and CDR2 is FQNNGV. CDR3 size: 12 residues. This chain's CDR3 is CASSRLTDTQYF. CDR3 bases: TGTGCCAGCAGCCGTCTCACAGATACGCAGTATTTT.

This clonotype is large in the sample. CDR3 bases: TGCGCCAGCAGCTTCACGGGAGGAGGAGAGACCCAGTACTTC. It codes for CASSFTGGGETQYF. The V and J genes are TRBV5-1 and TRBJ2-5, with 7 bases identical to TRBD2. CDR3 length equals 14 residues. The germline CDR1 and CDR2 sequences are SGHRS and YFSETQ. V dropped 2 bases and J dropped 4; count of bases not matched to a gene: 5.

By share, this clonotype counts as medium-sized (0.01 to 0.1%). The chain couples TRBV6-5 to TRBJ2-1; weak D call: TRBD2 (5 bases). CDR3 length: 14 amino acids. Germline V lookup: CDR1 MNHEY, CDR2 SVGAGI. The V gene lost 2 bases and the J gene lost 11 bases, with 16 bases spanning the gap. The CDR3 sequence is CASSYHLSGEKQFF. In DNA, the CDR3 is TGTGCCAGCAGTTACCACCTCTCCGGGGAGAAGCAGTTCTTC.

This clonotype is categorized as medium-sized (0.01 to 0.1%). The genes are TRBV6-5 and TRBJ1-5; D gene uncertain. V lost 2 bases, J lost 2 bases, and 10 bases lay in between. Germline V gene lookup returns CDR1 MNHEY and CDR2 SVGAGI. The CDR3 totals 15 residues. DNA of the CDR3: TGTGCCAGCAGTTACGGCAGCGGGGGCAATCAGCCCCAGCATTTT. Translation: CASSYGSGGNQPQHF.

This clonotype is categorized as medium-sized (0.01 to 0.1%). The chain links TRBV30 to TRBJ1-6; D perhaps matches TRBD1 (5 bases). Per germline, CDR1 GTSNPN and CDR2 SVGIG (reference sequence). V was trimmed by 4 bases and J by 8 bases, leaving 21 bases between them. CDR3 length: 16 amino acids. DNA for the CDR3: TGTGCCTGGAACCTAAAGACAGCCATCAGGGATTCACCCCTCCACTTT. Protein product: CAWNLKTAIRDSPLHF.

This clonotype was counted a few times. The chain's CDR3 is CASSLVSSGYNEQFF. CDR3 coding DNA: TGTGCCAGCAGCTTGGTGTCTAGCGGGTACAATGAGCAGTTCTTC. The V and J genes are TRBV11-1 and TRBJ2-1; 8 nucleotides line up with TRBD2. CDR3 length: 15 amino acids. From germline, CDR1 is SGHAT and CDR2 FQDESV (reference sequence). V shed 3 bases, J shed 4 bases, and the junction held 5 bases outside the gene matches.

This clonotype ranks as medium-sized (0.01 to 0.1%). This chain uses TRBV6-2 or TRBV6-3 with TRBJ2-3; 8 nucleotides align to TRBD2. CDR3 length: 15 residues. Germline V CDR1 and CDR2: MNHEY, SVGEGT. Germline trimming cut 8 bases from V and 2 bases from J; bases unmatched to any gene: 9. This CDR3 is CASSPASGFTDTQYF. CDR3 bases: TGTGCCAGCTCTCCGGCTAGCGGGTTCACAGATACGCAGTATTTT.

The genes are TRBV9 and TRBJ2-7, with TRBD1 matching 8 bases. This CDR3 comprises 15 residues. Unmatched junction bases numbered 7, after V lost 2 bases and J lost 3 bases. Per the germline V gene, CDR1 is SGDLS and CDR2 is YYNGEE. As DNA, the CDR3 is TGTGCCAGCAGCGTGGGGGACAGGAACCTCTACGAGCAGTACTTC. Protein product: CASSVGDRNLYEQYF.

This clonotype was found many times. The chain couples TRBV6-2 or TRBV6-3 to TRBJ2-1; a weak D match, TRBD2 (6 bases). The CDR3 loop spans 15 amino acids. Germline V lookup: CDR1 MNHEY, CDR2 SVGEGT. Between the trimmed V and J ends, which lost 7 bases and 0 bases, there was a span of 13 bases. CDR3 nucleotide sequence: TGTGCCAGCAAGAGGACTACGAGCTCCTACAATGAGCAGTTCTTC. This translates into CASKRTTSSYNEQFF.

This clonotype ranks as medium-sized. The chain employs TRBV5-1 and TRBJ2-3; 11 bases line up with TRBD2. The CDR3 sequence is 16 residues long. Trimming took 3 bases from V and 3 from J; bases not matched to a gene: 6. Germline-derived CDR1 and CDR2 are SGHRS and YFSETQ. The CDR3 is CASSYQTSGTTDTQYF. CDR3 coding DNA: TGCGCCAGCAGCTACCAGACTAGCGGGACGACAGATACGCAGTATTTT. The complete variable domain, with remaining parts taken from reference TRBV5-1 and TRBJ2-3, reads KAGVTQTPRYLIKTRGQQVTLSCSPISGHRSVSWYQQTPGQGLQFLFEYFSETQRNKGNFPGRFSGRQFSNSRSEMNVSTLELGDSALYLCASSYQTSGTTDTQYFGPGTRLTVL.

Judged by abundance, this clonotype is large. This sequence joins TRBV19 and TRBJ1-5; 9 positions agree with TRBD1. The CDR3 totals 13 residues. The ends lost 6 bases at V and 12 bases at J; junction bases unmatched: 9. Looked up from germline, CDR1 is LNHDA and CDR2 is SQIVND (reference sequence). The DNA of the CDR3 is TGTGCCAGTAGCCCGGGACAGGGTTTTCTCCAGCATTTT. It yields the protein CASSPGQGFLQHF.

The chain links TRBV5-1 to TRBJ2-7, with 9 bases fitting TRBD1. The germline V gene has CDR1 SGHRS and CDR2 YFSETQ. Trimming cost V 6 bases and J 3 bases; bases outside gene matches: 7. The CDR3 is 14 residues long. CDR3 sequence reads: CASKTGTGSYEQYF. In DNA form, the CDR3 reads TGCGCCAGCAAGACCGGGACAGGGAGCTACGAGCAGTACTTC.

The V gene is TRBV14, the J gene TRBJ1-6; D uncertain. This CDR3 has 15 amino acids. Between the trimmed V and J ends, which lost 5 bases and 8 bases, there was a span of 16 bases. Germline lookup yields CDR1 SGHDN and CDR2 FVKESK. CDR3 sequence reads: CASSALGDAYSPLHF. The CDR3, as DNA: TGTGCCAGCAGCGCACTTGGGGATGCATATTCACCCCTCCACTTT. The variable domain in full, completed from reference TRBV14 and TRBJ1-6, reads EAGVTQFPSHSVIEKGQTVTLRCDPISGHDNLYWYRRVMGKEIKFLLHFVKESKQDESGMPNNRFLAERTGGTYSTLKVQPAELEDSGVYFCASSALGDAYSPLHFGNGTRLTVT.

This clonotype was observed at least ten times. The chain employs TRBV19 and TRBJ2-6; tentative D call: TRBD1 (6 bases). CDR1 and CDR2 (germline): LNHDA, SQIVND (reference sequence). The V end was cut by 1 base, the J end by 2 bases, with 12 bases between. The CDR3 is 17 amino acids. CDR3 protein: CASSIGSAGAGANVLTF. The CDR3 region has the DNA TGTGCCAGTAGTATAGGGTCGGCAGGGGCTGGGGCCAACGTCCTGACTTTC.

Judged by abundance, this clonotype is medium-sized (0.01 to 0.1%). V is TRBV7-2 and J is TRBJ2-3; 7 bases map to TRBD2. The J segment lost 9 bases and the V segment lost 1 base, leaving 4 bases of the junction unmatched. The CDR3 totals 13 residues. The germline gives CDR1 SGHTA, CDR2 FQGNSA. The CDR3 region is CASSLESGETQYF. The CDR3 DNA follows: TGTGCCAGCAGCTTAGAAAGCGGGGAGACGCAGTATTTT. The full variable domain, its missing parts supplied by reference TRBV7-2 and TRBJ2-3, is GAGVSQSPSNKVTEKGKDVELRCDPISGHTALYWYRQSLGQGLEFLIYFQGNSAPDKSGLPSDRFSAERTGGSVSTLTIQRTQQEDSAVYLCASSLESGETQYFGPGTRLTVL.

This clonotype occurred many times. The CDR3 coding sequence is TGTGCCAGCAGTGAAGCCTCAGGGACCTATAGCAATCAGCCCCAGCATTTT. This sequence encodes CASSEASGTYSNQPQHF. This rearrangement joins TRBV2 to TRBJ1-5; D is perhaps TRBD1 (5 bases). The CDR3 runs 17 residues. Germline loops: CDR1 SNHLY, CDR2 FYNNEI. The germline V and J ends were trimmed by 0 bases and 0 bases, with 12 bases remaining between them.

In its sample, this clonotype ranks as medium-sized. The V gene is TRBV29-1, the J gene TRBJ1-3, with D maybe TRBD1 (6 bases). Trimming took 7 bases from V and 0 from J, leaving 13 bases between them. CDR3 length: 14 residues. The germline V gene has CDR1 SQVTM and CDR2 ANQGSEA. The CDR3 DNA sequence: TGCAGCGCCACGACAGGTAGCTCTGGAAACACCATATATTTT. Encoded protein: CSATTGSSGNTIYF. Using reference TRBV29-1 and TRBJ1-3 for the parts outside the CDR3, the full variable domain is SAVISQKPSRDICQRGTSLTIQCQVDSQVTMMFWYRQQPGQSLTLIATANQGSEATYESGFVIDKFPISRPNLTFSTLTVSNMSPEDSSIYLCSATTGSSGNTIYFGEGSWLTVV.

This clonotype was observed a handful of times. The V gene is TRBV15, the J gene TRBJ2-1; 8 bases map to TRBD2. Germline assignment: CDR1 LNHNV and CDR2 YYDKDF (reference sequence). Trimming removed 5 bases from V and 3 bases from J; junction bases left unmatched: 9. This CDR3 is 16 amino acids long. The DNA of the CDR3 is TGTGCCACCAGCTCCCGGGGGGGACTTCGCTACAATGAGCAGTTCTTC. Amino acid sequence: CATSSRGGLRYNEQFF.

This clonotype is deemed medium-sized. The rearrangement joins TRBV6-1 to TRBJ2-1; D possibly matches TRBD1 or TRBD2 (5 bases each). The CDR3 sequence is 17 residues long. Trimming left V 7 bases short and J 0 bases short, with 19 bases between. CDR1 and CDR2 (germline): MNHNS, SASEGT. CDR3: CASIWIRGASSYNEQFF. CDR3 DNA: TGTGCCAGCATCTGGATAAGAGGGGCGAGCTCCTACAATGAGCAGTTCTTC.

By proportion, this clonotype is medium-sized. The V and J genes are TRBV28 and TRBJ1-5; 8 nucleotides line up with TRBD1. The CDR3 contains 15 residues. The V segment lost 5 bases and the J segment 4 bases; nucleotides outside the gene matches: 7. Germline V gives CDR1 MDHEN, CDR2 SYDVKM. The CDR3 bases are TGTGCCAGCAGTGTGGCCGGGACAGGAAATCAGCCCCAGCATTTT. Translated, it gives CASSVAGTGNQPQHF.